These 25 T cell receptor beta chains were all obtained from the same sample, sequenced in a study of blood T cells in healthy people across ages. Then a second PCR, running roughly 7 to 11 cycles, was carried out with a sample-barcoded 5' primer and a J-beta primer mix. TCRdb called the 5' RACE reads again in MiXCR, with one record for every CDR3 protein. The sample shows around 800,000 distinct CDR3 sequences, around 62% of them seen only once. The sequenced sample consisted of blood. Source of these receptors: a man aged 25-45 years in good health.

This clonotype was picked up a small number of times. The chain joins TRBV15 to TRBJ2-4; D is possibly TRBD1 or TRBD2 (5 bases each). Matching the DNA end better, TRBJ2-7 makes the J call doubtful. This CDR3 has 15 residues. The germline V gene has CDR1 LNHNV and CDR2 YYDKDF (reference sequence). The chain's CDR3 is CATSRDNGATYEQYF. The CDR3 nucleotides are TGTGCCACCAGCAGAGATAACGGGGCGACATACGAGCAGTACTTC.

Comments on this clonotype: Sequence at one end of the junction differs from germline and may be a read error. The rearrangement links TRBV20-1 to TRBJ2-7, with 8 positions matching TRBD1. Germline assignment: CDR1 DFQATT and CDR2 SNEGSKA (reference sequence). This CDR3 has 14 amino acids. The CDR3 protein is CSARDRGETYEQYF. The CDR3 DNA sequence: TGCAGTGCTCGAGACAGGGGAGAGACCTACGAGCAGTACTTC.

CDR3 amino acids: CSATHPIRRGRDYEQYF. In DNA, the CDR3 is TGCAGTGCTACCCACCCCATACGGCGGGGGCGAGACTACGAGCAGTACTTC. The rearrangement uses TRBV20-1 and TRBJ2-4; D might be TRBD2 (7 bases). The assigned J gene may be wrong: the sequence end matches TRBJ2-7 better. Germline values: CDR1 DFQATT, CDR2 SNEGSKA (reference sequence). The CDR3 is made up of 17 amino acids.

The rearrangement links TRBV28 to TRBJ1-3; D gene unclear. Germline V gene sequence: CDR1 MDHEN, CDR2 SYDVKM. V was pared by 0 bases and J by 4 bases, with 10 bases between. CDR3 length: 15 amino acids. The CDR3 loop is CASSLWPSLGNTIYF. The DNA of the CDR3 is TGTGCCAGCAGTTTATGGCCTTCGCTGGGAAACACCATATATTTT.

The chain couples TRBV7-6 to TRBJ1-1, with D uncertain. CDR3 length: 13 amino acids. Between the trimmed V and J ends, which lost 2 bases and 1 base, there was a span of 5 bases. Looked up from germline, CDR1 is SGHVS and CDR2 is FNYEAQ. CDR3 in DNA: TGTGCCAGCAGCTTATGGGAGAACACTGAAGCTTTCTTT. Its translation is CASSLWENTEAFF.

This clonotype showed up just a few times. This chain uses TRBV28 with TRBJ2-7; 10 positions agree with TRBD1. This CDR3 is 15 amino acids long. From germline, CDR1 is MDHEN and CDR2 SYDVKM. V was clipped by 9 bases and J by 4 bases; unmatched bases: 12. DNA for the CDR3: TGTGCCAGTAAACCGGGACAGGGGCAAGGGTACGAGCAGTACTTC. This encodes CASKPGQGQGYEQYF.

Only one count was recorded for this clonotype. The chain uses TRBV2 and TRBJ2-3, with a tentative D call TRBD2 (5 bases). Per germline, CDR1 SNHLY and CDR2 FYNNEI. This CDR3 spans 14 amino acids. V was clipped by 1 base and J by 5 bases, with 10 bases between them. The CDR3 DNA sequence: TGTGCCAGCAGTGAAGTGACTAAAGGAGATACGCAGTATTTT. This gives the protein CASSEVTKGDTQYF.

V is TRBV6-2 or TRBV6-3 and J is TRBJ2-2; 8 bases map to TRBD1. The ends lost 4 bases at V and 3 bases at J; junction bases unmatched: 4. This CDR3 has 15 residues. CDR1 is MNHEY, CDR2 SVGEGT, per germline. In nucleotides, the CDR3 is TGTGCCAGCAGTTTCGGGACAGGAGACACCGGGGAGCTGTTTTTT. As protein: CASSFGTGDTGELFF.

The chain uses TRBV10-3 and TRBJ2-7, with a possible D match to TRBD2 (6 bases). The germline V and J ends were trimmed by 11 bases and 6 bases, with 17 bases remaining between them. The germline gives CDR1 ENHRY, CDR2 SYGVKD. The CDR3 runs to 12 residues. CDR3 amino acids: CAVRRGPGEQYF. DNA for the CDR3: TGTGCCGTCCGGCGGGGTCCGGGCGAGCAGTACTTC.

V and J are TRBV4-3 and TRBJ2-7; tentative D call: TRBD1 (6 bases). Trimming removed 0 bases from V and 2 bases from J, with 20 bases in between. Germline lookup yields CDR1 LGHNA and CDR2 YSLEER. This CDR3 contains 18 residues. In nucleotides, the CDR3 is TGCGCCAGCAGCCAAGAATTGAGTAAGGCAGGGGCTCCCTACGAGCAGTACTTC. Amino acid sequence: CASSQELSKAGAPYEQYF.

This sequence joins TRBV4-1 and TRBJ2-7; D gene unclear. The V end was cut by 1 base, the J end by 2 bases, with 6 bases between. The CDR3 loop spans 13 amino acids. Germline values: CDR1 MGHRA, CDR2 YSYEKL. CDR3 region: CASSQARAYEQYF. The CDR3 DNA follows: TGCGCCAGCAGCCAAGCCCGGGCCTACGAGCAGTACTTC.

The chain couples TRBV7-2 to TRBJ2-5; perhaps TRBD2 as D (5 bases). The CDR3 is 15 residues long. The germline V and J ends were trimmed by 4 bases and 2 bases, with 14 bases remaining between them. CDR1 and CDR2 from the germline V gene are SGHTA and FQGNSA. The CDR3 DNA sequence: TGTGCCAGCAGCTCCCCCCGTACGGGGCAAGAGACCCAGTACTTC. It is translated as CASSSPRTGQETQYF.

This clonotype appeared a few times. This chain connects TRBV5-8 to TRBJ2-6, with 7 bases identical to TRBD1. With 4 bases clipped from V and 0 bases from J, the junction kept 7 bases outside the gene matches. The length of the CDR3 is 17 residues. Germline V gene sequence: CDR1 SGHTS, CDR2 YDEGEE. The CDR3 coding sequence is TGTGCCAGCAGCAGAGGGGACAGTAGCTCTGGGGCCAACGTCCTGACTTTC. Translated: CASSRGDSSSGANVLTF.

The rearrangement links TRBV4-1 to TRBJ2-7; D is uncertain. Germline V gene lookup returns CDR1 MGHRA and CDR2 YSYEKL. The CDR3 is 15 amino acids. The V and J ends lost 4 bases and 0 bases respectively, with 13 bases between them. The CDR3 here is CASSRETSLSYEQYF. CDR3 DNA sequence: TGCGCCAGCAGCCGAGAGACTTCCCTCTCCTACGAGCAGTACTTC.

The rearrangement joins TRBV5-1 to TRBJ2-1; D gene ambiguous. In germline, CDR1 is SGHRS, CDR2 YFSETQ. This CDR3 comprises 16 residues. Between the trimmed V and J ends, which lost 4 bases and 0 bases, there was a span of 14 bases. The CDR3 DNA reads as TGCGCCAGCAGCCTTACTCCACAGAGCTCCTACAATGAGCAGTTCTTC. It is translated as CASSLTPQSSYNEQFF.

This clonotype came up once. The V gene is TRBV19, the J gene TRBJ2-7, with 8 bases lining up with TRBD2. Trimming removed 3 bases from V and 3 bases from J; junction bases left unmatched: 4. Germline V gene sequence: CDR1 LNHDA, CDR2 SQIVND (reference sequence). This CDR3 is built from 14 residues. The CDR3 bases are TGTGCCAGTAGTATCGGGGGGGCAGTCTACGAGCAGTACTTC. Translation gives CASSIGGAVYEQYF. The whole variable domain, filled in from reference TRBV19 and TRBJ2-7, reads DGGITQSPKYLFRKEGQNVTLSCEQNLNHDAMYWYRQDPGQGLRLIYYSQIVNDFQKGDIAEGYSVSREKKESFPLTVTSAQKNPTAFYLCASSIGGAVYEQYFGPGTRLTVT.

The chain recombines TRBV4-3 with TRBJ2-5, with 8 bases matching TRBD2. Germline trimming cut 5 bases from V and 5 bases from J; bases unmatched to any gene: 13. Looked up from germline, CDR1 is LGHNA and CDR2 is YSLEER. CDR3 length equals 16 residues. DNA for the CDR3: TGCGCCAGCAGCTACGTGGGACTAGGGGTAGGGGAGACCCAGTACTTC. Translating gives CASSYVGLGVGETQYF.

The chain combines TRBV20-1 with TRBJ2-1; TRBD1 might be the D (5 bases). CDR1 and CDR2 (germline): DFQATT, SNEGSKA (reference sequence). The V gene lost 0 bases and the J gene lost 4 bases, with 16 bases spanning the gap. The CDR3 has 16 amino acids. CDR3: CSARDHGAGRYNEQFF. The CDR3 nucleotides are TGCAGTGCTAGAGATCATGGGGCAGGCAGGTACAATGAGCAGTTCTTC.

The V gene is TRBV7-2, the J gene TRBJ2-4, with 7 nucleotides matching TRBD1. Germline V CDR1 and CDR2: SGHTA, FQGNSA. The CDR3 has 15 residues. V dropped 0 bases and J dropped 13; count of bases not matched to a gene: 12. The CDR3, as DNA: TGTGCCAGCAGCTTAGCGTATTTGTCAGGGGGTGAGCAGTACTTC. Residues: CASSLAYLSGGEQYF.

The CDR3: CASLDGGPSPYEQYF. The CDR3 DNA reads TGTGCCAGCCTCGACGGGGGCCCGTCCCCCTACGAGCAGTACTTC. The chain joins TRBV6-2 or TRBV6-3 to TRBJ2-4; D tentatively fits TRBD1 or TRBD2 (6 bases each). The J call may be wrong; the DNA end is better matched by TRBJ2-7. This CDR3 comprises 15 residues. Per the germline V gene, CDR1 is MNHEY and CDR2 is SVGEGT.

This clonotype was found a few times. This chain connects TRBV7-2 to TRBJ1-6, with D maybe TRBD1 (5 bases). Germline V CDR1 and CDR2: SGHTA, FQGNSA. Trimming pared 0 bases from V and 6 bases from J, leaving 18 bases between. This CDR3 is 18 amino acids long. The CDR3 DNA follows: TGTGCCAGCAGCTTAGCCTATGCTGGGGGGAGAGTTAATTCACCCCTCCACTTT. This gives the protein CASSLAYAGGRVNSPLHF.

This clonotype was seen more than once but under ten times. The gene calls are TRBV7-2 and TRBJ2-1; 14 bases agree with TRBD2. The V and J ends lost 5 bases and 9 bases, in that order; junction bases with no gene match: 6. The CDR3 extends over 15 amino acids. Germline assignment: CDR1 SGHTA and CDR2 FQGNSA. The chain's CDR3 is CASSLRLAGGGEQFF. The CDR3 region has the DNA TGTGCCAGCAGCCTTCGACTAGCGGGGGGGGGTGAGCAGTTCTTC.

The CDR3 region has the DNA TGCAGCGTTGAAGTCCAGGTTTATGGCTACACCTTC. Protein product: CSVEVQVYGYTF. The chain carries TRBV29-1 and TRBJ1-2; D ambiguous. Looked up from germline, CDR1 is SQVTM and CDR2 is ANQGSEA. V lost 1 base to trimming and J lost 5 bases, with 8 bases between them. This CDR3 comprises 12 residues. Full variable domain (remainder filled in from reference TRBV29-1 and TRBJ1-2): SAVISQKPSRDICQRGTSLTIQCQVDSQVTMMFWYRQQPGQSLTLIATANQGSEATYESGFVIDKFPISRPNLTFSTLTVSNMSPEDSSIYLCSVEVQVYGYTFGSGTRLTVV.

The V gene is TRBV28, the J gene TRBJ1-4; TRBD1 might be the D (6 bases). Germline assignment: CDR1 MDHEN and CDR2 SYDVKM. Deletions cut 5 bases from V and 7 bases from J, with 17 bases between. The CDR3 spans 15 residues. The CDR3 region has the DNA TGTGCCAGCAGTCCTTACAGGGAATTGAGTGAAAAACTGTTTTTT. Protein product: CASSPYRELSEKLFF.

This clonotype has a count of ten or more. The rearrangement links TRBV20-1 to TRBJ2-7; 7 bases are shared with TRBD1. Germline V gene data show CDR1 as DFQATT and CDR2 as SNEGSKA (reference sequence). The ends lost 6 bases at V and 0 bases at J; junction bases unmatched: 8. CDR3 length: 14 amino acids. The CDR3 DNA sequence: TGCAGTGCATCGAAGACAGGGAACTCCTACGAGCAGTACTTC. It is translated as CSASKTGNSYEQYF.